These T cell receptor beta chains were read from a single sample in a study of T cells in Graves' hyperthyroidism and ophthalmopathy. One entry per CDR3 protein, called by TCRdb with MiXCR from the multiplex PCR reads. The sample lists more than 500,000 distinct CDR3 sequences; around 15% were seen once. Sequenced input: blood. The source is a woman aged 25 to 45 with Graves' hyperthyroidism. Each CDR3 is given with its conserved first and last residue. Each record gives: clone size, V gene, J gene, CDR3 protein. Size values are once, few and many counts, or a class for expanded clones, and some rows have none.

abundance: many; v_gene: TRBV12-3/TRBV12-4; j_gene: TRBJ1-2; CDR3aa: CASSSKAAVDYGYTF
abundance: many; v_gene: TRBV7-2; j_gene: TRBJ2-3; CDR3aa: CASSAPREDTQYF
abundance: NA; v_gene: TRBV19; j_gene: TRBJ2-5; CDR3aa: CASSTGQRQETQYF
abundance: many; v_gene: TRBV11-2; j_gene: TRBJ1-5; CDR3aa: CASSLALGDRGSQPQHF
abundance: NA; v_gene: TRBV6-2/TRBV6-3; j_gene: TRBJ2-7; CDR3aa: CASSDGQGNEQYF
abundance: many; v_gene: TRBV20-1; j_gene: TRBJ2-7; CDR3aa: CSAETSYEQYF
abundance: NA; v_gene: TRBV6-1; j_gene: TRBJ2-4; CDR3aa: CASNTGAEGENIQYF
abundance: many; v_gene: TRBV5-1; j_gene: TRBJ2-7; CDR3aa: CASSLASSYEQYF
abundance: few; v_gene: TRBV18; j_gene: TRBJ1-1; CDR3aa: CASSPSQGLVVGTEAFF
abundance: many; v_gene: TRBV7-9; j_gene: TRBJ2-4; CDR3aa: CASSLQGSSGNIQYF
abundance: many; v_gene: TRBV28; j_gene: TRBJ2-3; CDR3aa: CASKTSAGSWKVTDTQYF
abundance: many; v_gene: TRBV20-1; j_gene: TRBJ1-1; CDR3aa: CSASPKGGREAFF
abundance: NA; v_gene: TRBV20-1; j_gene: TRBJ2-1; CDR3aa: CSAIRDRGTNEQFF
abundance: many; v_gene: TRBV9; j_gene: TRBJ2-1; CDR3aa: CASSPFRTGVYNEQFF
abundance: few; v_gene: TRBV6-2/TRBV6-3; j_gene: TRBJ2-1; CDR3aa: CASSRGLAGGTPYNEQFF
abundance: NA; v_gene: TRBV15; j_gene: TRBJ1-5; CDR3aa: CATKDTSYQPQHF
abundance: few; v_gene: TRBV24-1; j_gene: TRBJ2-5; CDR3aa: CATSDLIWGKYF
abundance: NA; v_gene: TRBV4-1; j_gene: TRBJ2-3; CDR3aa: CASSHSKADTQYF
abundance: NA; v_gene: TRBV10-3; j_gene: TRBJ2-7; CDR3aa: CAISGSGAGTSHEQYF
abundance: few; v_gene: TRBV30; j_gene: TRBJ1-5; CDR3aa: CAWTVTRAGQPQHF
abundance: few; v_gene: TRBV5-1; j_gene: TRBJ2-5; CDR3aa: CASSSQSETQYF
abundance: many; v_gene: TRBV27; j_gene: TRBJ1-1; CDR3aa: CASSLRGAANTEAFF
abundance: NA; v_gene: TRBV18; j_gene: TRBJ1-4; CDR3aa: CASSPWGVEKLFF
abundance: many; v_gene: TRBV25-1; j_gene: TRBJ1-1; CDR3aa: CASSVVGQGATEAFF
abundance: many; v_gene: TRBV19; j_gene: TRBJ2-2; CDR3aa: CASTPNTGELFF
abundance: many; v_gene: TRBV28; j_gene: TRBJ1-2; CDR3aa: CASRPGTGFSKVYGYTF
abundance: many; v_gene: TRBV6-1; j_gene: TRBJ2-1; CDR3aa: CASSSVAGGGGEQFF
abundance: NA; v_gene: TRBV12-5; j_gene: TRBJ1-4; CDR3aa: CASARGQGLFTNEKLFF
abundance: many; v_gene: TRBV7-2; j_gene: TRBJ2-3; CDR3aa: CASSLIGETSGSDGTDTQYF
abundance: many; v_gene: TRBV5-1; j_gene: TRBJ2-2; CDR3aa: CASSSNGGNTGELFF
abundance: NA; v_gene: TRBV6-1; j_gene: TRBJ1-4; CDR3aa: CASRRAGSNEKLFF
abundance: once; v_gene: TRBV6-2/TRBV6-3; j_gene: NA; CDR3aa: CASKYIQGHTGLPSNNEQYF
abundance: many; v_gene: TRBV27; j_gene: TRBJ2-7; CDR3aa: CASSLSNKQYF
abundance: once; v_gene: TRBV2; j_gene: TRBJ2-5; CDR3aa: CASAGTSGRAETQYF
abundance: many; v_gene: TRBV12-3/TRBV12-4; j_gene: TRBJ1-1; CDR3aa: CASSQGQFMNTEAFF
abundance: NA; v_gene: TRBV28; j_gene: TRBJ2-7; CDR3aa: CASSNSGTGNHEQYF
abundance: once; v_gene: TRBV12-3/TRBV12-4; j_gene: TRBJ1-1; CDR3aa: CASSFGTGITEAFF
abundance: many; v_gene: TRBV20-1; j_gene: TRBJ1-4; CDR3aa: CSAPTDPNEKLFF
abundance: NA; v_gene: TRBV30; j_gene: TRBJ2-1; CDR3aa: CAWSDSARLFF
abundance: many; v_gene: TRBV28; j_gene: TRBJ2-1; CDR3aa: CASSTRSLTGLAGYYNEQFF
abundance: few; v_gene: TRBV28; j_gene: TRBJ2-3; CDR3aa: CASSPPGMGFPDTQYF
abundance: many; v_gene: TRBV2; j_gene: TRBJ1-2; CDR3aa: CASSEEGMDGYTF
abundance: many; v_gene: TRBV28; j_gene: TRBJ2-7; CDR3aa: CASSLQREISYEQYF
abundance: few; v_gene: TRBV18; j_gene: TRBJ1-1; CDR3aa: CASSLNQGATEAFF
abundance: few; v_gene: TRBV5-6; j_gene: TRBJ2-2; CDR3aa: CASSLVSGTGELFF
abundance: many; v_gene: TRBV2; j_gene: TRBJ2-7; CDR3aa: CASSPQGVSFYEQYF
abundance: many; v_gene: TRBV30; j_gene: TRBJ2-7; CDR3aa: CAWRKGQGAFEQYF
abundance: many; v_gene: TRBV28; j_gene: TRBJ2-7; CDR3aa: CASSPLAENYEQYF
abundance: many; v_gene: TRBV6-1; j_gene: TRBJ1-5; CDR3aa: CASSYIGGNQPQHF
abundance: NA; v_gene: TRBV5-6; j_gene: TRBJ2-1; CDR3aa: CASSLLGGFEQFF
abundance: NA; v_gene: TRBV7-2; j_gene: TRBJ1-1; CDR3aa: CASSRRAGGEDLTEAFF
abundance: NA; v_gene: TRBV28; j_gene: TRBJ1-2; CDR3aa: CASRYGQADGYTF
abundance: many; v_gene: TRBV5-1; j_gene: TRBJ2-1; CDR3aa: CASSAASSYNEQFF
abundance: many; v_gene: TRBV28; j_gene: TRBJ2-7; CDR3aa: CASRGGTGTYEQYF
abundance: few; v_gene: TRBV27; j_gene: TRBJ1-5; CDR3aa: CASSLSPAPTSNQPQHF
abundance: NA; v_gene: TRBV20-1; j_gene: TRBJ2-3; CDR3aa: CSARGLDTDTQYF
abundance: few; v_gene: TRBV7-3; j_gene: TRBJ2-3; CDR3aa: CASSLPGGTMQYF